This TCR beta chain was sequenced for a study of T cells in Graves' hyperthyroidism and ophthalmopathy. The PBMCs were sourced from fresh peripheral blood (more than 9 ml). RNA transcripts provided the source from which TCR beta CDR3 regions were amplified. HTBI primers drove first-round RT-PCR of the TCR CDR3. TCRdb re-called the multiplex PCR reads through MiXCR, storing one row per CDR3 protein. This sample has over 350,000 distinct CDR3 sequences, with around an eighth found just once. This clonotype appeared many times. Per germline, CDR1 MNHNS and CDR2 SASEGT. The V gene lost 4 bases and the J gene lost 1 base, with 14 bases spanning the gap. This CDR3 has 17 amino acids.

Input material: blood. This sequence originates from a man aged 50 to 60 with Graves' ophthalmopathy. The chain employs TRBV6-1 and TRBJ2-6; the D gene is possibly TRBD2 (6 bases). The CDR3 sequence: CASSAADRGSGANVLTF. The DNA of the CDR3 is TGTGCCAGCAGTGCTGCGGATCGGGGGTCTGGGGCCAACGTCCTGACTTTC.